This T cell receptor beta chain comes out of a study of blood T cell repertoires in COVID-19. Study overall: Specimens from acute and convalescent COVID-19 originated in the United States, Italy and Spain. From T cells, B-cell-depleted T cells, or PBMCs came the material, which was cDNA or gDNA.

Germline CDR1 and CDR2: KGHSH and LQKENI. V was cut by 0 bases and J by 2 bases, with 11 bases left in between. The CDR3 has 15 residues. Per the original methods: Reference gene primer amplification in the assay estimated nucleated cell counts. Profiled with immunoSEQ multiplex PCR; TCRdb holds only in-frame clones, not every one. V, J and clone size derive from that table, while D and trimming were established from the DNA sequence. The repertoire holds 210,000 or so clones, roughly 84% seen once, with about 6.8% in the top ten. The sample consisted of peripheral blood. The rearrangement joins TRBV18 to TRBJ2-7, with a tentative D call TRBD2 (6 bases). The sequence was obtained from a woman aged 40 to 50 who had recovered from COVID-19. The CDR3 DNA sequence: TGTGCCAGCTCACCACCGCGGGGTACCCCCTACGAGCAGTACTTC. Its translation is CASSPPRGTPYEQYF.